These 4 T cell receptor beta chains were all obtained from the same sample, sequenced in a study of CD8 T cells in ankylosing spondylitis. Study results and caveats: Within ankylosing spondylitis blood, a TCR beta motif made up of seven to nine highly homologous variants appeared to be characteristic.

MiXCR, run by TCRdb on the 5' RACE reads, gives a single entry per CDR3 protein. The repertoire holds about 390,000 distinct CDR3 sequences, approximately 20% seen once, with around 17% in the top ten. No antigen has been identified for these receptors. Sequencing used blood, either unsorted or a sorted T cell fraction (not recorded which). Receptors originate from a male donor with ankylosing spondylitis.

CDR3 region: CARSYRDRAYNEQFF. CDR3 in DNA: TGTGCCAGGAGTTATCGGGACAGGGCCTACAATGAGCAGTTCTTC. The chain is built from TRBV6-4 and TRBJ2-1; 9 bases match TRBD1. The CDR3 spans 15 residues. Germline CDR1 reads MRHNA; CDR2 reads SNTAGT. V dropped 9 bases and J dropped 2; count of bases not matched to a gene: 8.

This clonotype has just a few counts. The gene calls are TRBV28 and TRBJ2-7; D tentatively reads TRBD1 or TRBD2 (5 bases each). V shed 6 bases and J shed 2 bases, with 11 bases lying between them. The CDR3 totals 13 residues. Germline-derived CDR1 and CDR2 are MDHEN and SYDVKM. CDR3 sequence (DNA): TGTGCCAGCAGATCCGGGACCCCCTACGAGCAGTACTTC. This codes for CASRSGTPYEQYF.

The chain uses TRBV20-1 and TRBJ2-3; 8 nucleotides match TRBD2. There are 12 residues in the CDR3. J lost 6 bases, V lost 4 bases, and 3 bases had no gene match. Looked up from germline, CDR1 is DFQATT and CDR2 is SNEGSKA (reference sequence). The CDR3 DNA reads TGCAGTGCTACCGGGAGGGAGGATACGCAGTATTTT. As protein: CSATGREDTQYF.

The chain uses TRBV11-1 and TRBJ2-7; 16 nucleotides agree with TRBD2. CDR1 SGHAT and CDR2 FQDESV come from the germline V gene (reference sequence). Trimming cost V 3 bases and J 3 bases; bases outside gene matches: 8. CDR3 size: 18 residues. The CDR3 DNA sequence: TGTGCCAGCAGCTTCGGGACTAGCGGGAGGGTTCTGGGCTACGAGCAGTACTTC. Amino acid sequence: CASSFGTSGRVLGYEQYF. Variable domain in full (rest from reference TRBV11-1 and TRBJ2-7): EAEVAQSPRYKITEKSQAVAFWCDPISGHATLYWYRQILGQGPELLVQFQDESVVDDSQLPKDRFSAERLKGVDSTLKIQPAELGDSAMYLCASSFGTSGRVLGYEQYFGPGTRLTVT.